This is a list of T cell receptor beta chains from one sample in a study of cytomegalovirus exposure and HLA in healthy donors. The assay was immunoSEQ multiplex PCR, and TCRdb's table has in-frame clones only and misses some. Of 150,000 to 200,000 clones in the sample, over 70% are singletons; the top ten hold around 2.2%. Sequenced material: PBMCs. The receptors stem from a woman aged 18-30 years in good health and CMV-seropositive. CDR3s include the opening cysteine and the closing phenylalanine or tryptophan. Fields, in order: D gene, J gene, clone size, V gene, CDR3 DNA, CDR3 protein. A D gene is named only where the DNA matches it firmly. Clone size is not always given. Where it is, it says once, few, many or a class for expanded clones.

. | TRBJ1-2 | . | TRBV5-6 | TGTGCCAGCAGCTTGGTCGTGGGACACCTTCAAGGCTACACCTTC | CASSLVVGHLQGYTF
. | TRBJ2-7 | . | TRBV7-9 | TGTGCCAGCAGCTACAGGTCGAGTTACGAGCAGTACTTC | CASSYRSSYEQYF
. | TRBJ1-1 | . | TRBV5-4 | TGTGCCAGCAGCTTGGACAGGGCGAAGGGGAACACTGAAGCTTTCTTT | CASSLDRAKGNTEAFF
TRBD1 | TRBJ1-1 | once | TRBV7-2 | TGTGCCAGCAGCTCCTACAGGGGCTCGAACACTGAAGCTTTCTTT | CASSSYRGSNTEAFF
TRBD1 | TRBJ2-1 | once | TRBV6-1 | TGTGCCAGCAGAGAAGACAGGGGAACCTACAATGAGCAGTTCTTC | CASREDRGTYNEQFF
TRBD1 | TRBJ1-1 | once | TRBV5-1 | TGCGCCAGCAGCCTACAGGGGGCGGGAACTGAAGCTTTCTTT | CASSLQGAGTEAFF
. | TRBJ2-5 | few | TRBV6-1 | TGTGCCAGCAGTGAAGAAGGGCCCCTGGGGGGTTCAGAGACCCAGTACTTC | CASSEEGPLGGSETQYF
. | TRBJ2-5 | . | TRBV5-4 | TGTGCCAGCAGCTTGAGGGGCGGCCAAGAGACCCAGTACTTC | CASSLRGGQETQYF
TRBD1 | TRBJ1-1 | . | TRBV7-9 | TGTGCCAGCAGCTTAGGGACAGGTGAAGCTTTCTTT | CASSLGTGEAFF
. | TRBJ1-2 | . | TRBV6-5 | TGTGCCAGCAGCTCAGCCGGGGGCTACACCTTC | CASSSAGGYTF
. | TRBJ2-5 | . | TRBV14 | TGTGCCAGCAGCCAGTTAACGGGGGATCGTGCGACCCAGTACTTC | CASSQLTGDRATQYF
. | TRBJ2-3 | . | TRBV11-3 | TGTGCCAGCAGCTTTGCGGGGAGCACAGATACGCAGTATTTT | CASSFAGSTDTQYF
TRBD1 | TRBJ2-5 | . | TRBV7-3 | TGTGCCAGCAGCTTAACGGTAGGGGGCCCGGAGACCCAGTACTTC | CASSLTVGGPETQYF
. | TRBJ2-1 | few | TRBV2 | TGTGCCAGCGGGCAAATTACCAATGAGCAGTTCTTC | CASGQITNEQFF
. | TRBJ2-5 | . | TRBV2 | TGTGCCAGCAGTGCCGCCCGGAGTCAAGAGACCCAGTACTTC | CASSAARSQETQYF
. | TRBJ1-1 | . | TRBV19 | TGTGCCAGTAGTATAGTGTCAACAGGAGAAGCTTTCTTT | CASSIVSTGEAFF
TRBD1 | TRBJ1-5 | once | TRBV6-5 | TGTGCCATCCTCGGACAGGGAGGCGGCAATCAGCCCCAGCATTTT | CAILGQGGGNQPQHF
TRBD1 | TRBJ2-7 | . | TRBV7-2 | TGTGCCAGCACCGTCCGGACAGGGAGCGACGAGCAGTACTTC | CASTVRTGSDEQYF
. | TRBJ2-7 | once | TRBV19 | TGTGCCAGTGGGCTCGTTTTCGAGCAGTACTTC | CASGLVFEQYF
TRBD2 | TRBJ2-6 | . | TRBV29-1 | TGCAGCGTTGGTGTACTCGCGGGGGAACTAAGCTCTGGGGCCAACGGCCTGACTTTC | CSVGVLAGELSSGANGLTF
TRBD1 | TRBJ2-4 | . | TRBV6-6 | TGTGCCAGCAGTTACTCGGGGACAGAAAACATTCAGTACTTC | CASSYSGTENIQYF
TRBD1 | TRBJ1-1 | . | TRBV15 | TGTGCCACCAGCTGGGACAGGGCGGCTGAAGCTTTCTTT | CATSWDRAAEAFF
. | TRBJ2-2 | . | TRBV11-3 | TGTGCCAGCAGCTCCACTAGCTCGGGGGAGCTGTTTTTT | CASSSTSSGELFF
TRBD1 | TRBJ1-1 | . | TRBV28 | TGTGCCAGCAGTTTATCGGACAGGGTAAAAAGAGCTTTCTTT | CASSLSDRVKRAFF
. | TRBJ2-5 | . | TRBV28 | TGTGCCAGCAGGATGAGGGAGACCCAGTACTTC | CASRMRETQYF
TRBD1 | TRBJ2-2 | . | TRBV7-7 | TGTGCTAGCAGCTTATTACAGGGGCAGAACGGGGAGCTGTTTTTT | CASSLLQGQNGELFF
. | TRBJ2-5 | . | TRBV9 | TGTGCCAGCGGCCCGGACTATGAGGGGACCCAGTACTTC | CASGPDYEGTQYF
. | TRBJ2-3 | . | TRBV21-1 | TGTGCCAGCAGCAAATGTTATAGGGAGGGCTCAGATACGCAGTATTTT | CASSKCYREGSDTQYF
. | TRBJ1-6 | . | TRBV28 | TGTGCCAGCTCCAGGAACTATAATTCACCCCTCCACTTT | CASSRNYNSPLHF
. | TRBJ2-7 | . | TRBV5-1 | TGCGCCAGCAGCTTGTCAGGCTACGAGCAGTACTTC | CASSLSGYEQYF
TRBD2 | TRBJ2-1 | . | TRBV5-1 | TGCGCCAGCTCCTTAGCGGGCGCCTCCTACAATGAGCAGTTCTTC | CASSLAGASYNEQFF
. | TRBJ2-5 | . | TRBV4-1 | TGCGCCAGCAGCCAATCGGGGAGCGGAGAGACCCAGTACTTC | CASSQSGSGETQYF
. | TRBJ2-7 | . | TRBV19 | TGTGCCAGTAGTTCCCAACAGGTCTACGAGCAGTACTTC | CASSSQQVYEQYF
. | TRBJ2-7 | few | TRBV28 | TGTGCCAGCAGGAAATCTGGCGGGAACGAGCAGTACTTC | CASRKSGGNEQYF
. | TRBJ2-7 | . | TRBV5-6 | TGTGCCAGCAGCTTGGGACAGGCCCCCTACGAGCAGTACTTC | CASSLGQAPYEQYF
. | TRBJ2-7 | . | TRBV9 | TGTGCCAGCAGCGTAGGGAGGCGCCCCGGTACCGAGCAGTACTTC | CASSVGRRPGTEQYF
TRBD1 | TRBJ1-3 | . | TRBV29-1 | TGCAGCGCCTGGACAGGGGCTGGAAACACCATATATTTT | CSAWTGAGNTIYF
. | TRBJ2-3 | . | TRBV9 | TGTGCCAGCAGCAGGGGGACACTCACAGATACGCAGTATTTT | CASSRGTLTDTQYF
. | TRBJ2-5 | once | TRBV6-1 | TGTGCCAGCAGTGAGATCAGGACCCAGTACTTC | CASSEIRTQYF
TRBD1 | TRBJ2-3 | . | TRBV6-1 | TGTGCCAGCAGTCCACCAACAGGGGGTCCAGATACGCAGTATTTT | CASSPPTGGPDTQYF
. | TRBJ1-1 | . | TRBV18 | TGTGCCAGCTCACGGGGGGGGGACACTGAAGCTTTCTTT | CASSRGGDTEAFF
TRBD1 | TRBJ1-1 | . | TRBV7-9 | TGTTCCAGCAGGGGACAGGGGGGGATGAACACTGAAGCTTTCTTT | CSSRGQGGMNTEAFF
TRBD2 | TRBJ2-2 | . | TRBV12-5 | TGTGCTAGTGGTCAAATAGCGGGGGGCCACCCTCCCGGGGAGCTGTTTTTT | CASGQIAGGHPPGELFF
. | TRBJ1-6 | . | TRBV6-1 | TGTGCCAGCAGTGAGGCAGGTGAGAATTCACCCCTCCACTTT | CASSEAGENSPLHF
. | TRBJ1-5 | . | TRBV12-2 | TGTGCAAGTCGCTCCCTCTCTCGTGACGGTCAGGACAATCAGCCCCAGCATTTT | CASRSLSRDGQDNQPQHF
TRBD1 | TRBJ2-7 | few | TRBV5-1 | TGCGCCAGCAGCACAGGGACAGGGCGAATATACGAGCAGTACTTC | CASSTGTGRIYEQYF
TRBD1 | TRBJ1-6 | . | TRBV5-4 | TGTGCCAGCAGCGGGACAGGGGTCAATAATTCACCCCTCCACTTT | CASSGTGVNNSPLHF
. | TRBJ1-3 | . | TRBV5-6 | TGTGCCAGCAGCTCCGTTCTCTCTGGAAACACCATATATTTT | CASSSVLSGNTIYF
. | TRBJ1-5 | . | TRBV30 | TGTGCCTGCGGTCGGGACACTAATCAGCCCCAGCATTTT | CACGRDTNQPQHF
. | TRBJ2-1 | . | TRBV20-1 | TGCAGGACGGGGGGCGGGACTTCAAACTTCTTC | CRTGGGTSNFF
. | TRBJ1-3 | . | TRBV4-1 | TGCGCCAGCAGCCAACCAACAGGGTCTTCTGGAAACACCATATATTTT | CASSQPTGSSGNTIYF
TRBD1 | TRBJ2-5 | . | TRBV6-1 | TGTGCCAGCAGTCTTGACAGGGGGGAGACCCAGTACTTC | CASSLDRGETQYF
. | TRBJ2-2 | . | TRBV29-1 | TGCAGTTCACAGGGCTCTAACACCGGGGAGCTGTTTTTT | CSSQGSNTGELFF
TRBD1 | TRBJ1-2 | . | TRBV5-6 | TGTGCCAGCAGCTTGGTTTCAGGGGGCACTTATGGCTACACCTTC | CASSLVSGGTYGYTF
. | TRBJ1-6 | . | TRBV19 | TGTGCCAGTAGTACGGGGGGTATTGCACCCCTCCACTTT | CASSTGGIAPLHF
. | TRBJ2-7 | . | TRBV30 | TGTGCCTCTCAGGGTTCCTACGAGCAGTACTTC | CASQGSYEQYF
. | TRBJ1-1 | . | TRBV4-1 | TGCGCCAGCAGCCAAAGTACAGGCCTATTGAACACTGAAGCTTTCTTT | CASSQSTGLLNTEAFF
. | TRBJ1-1 | . | TRBV7-3 | TGTGCCAGCAGCTTAAATGACGGGAGGAACACTGAAGCTTTCTTT | CASSLNDGRNTEAFF
TRBD2 | TRBJ2-2 | . | TRBV5-4 | TGTGCCACCCGGGGGGACAACACCGGGGAGCTGTTTTTT | CATRGDNTGELFF
TRBD1 | TRBJ1-2 | . | TRBV6-1 | TGTGCCAGCAGTGAATGGACAGGGCCTGGCTACACCTTC | CASSEWTGPGYTF